These 17 T cell receptor beta chains were all obtained from the same sample, sequenced in a study of glioma-infiltrating T cells after dendritic cell vaccination. Only in-frame clones appear in the TCRdb table, and some are missing; sequencing was by immunoSEQ multiplex PCR. The sample lists approximately 100,000 clones; more than 80% were seen once. The specimen comprised blood, sampled before dendritic cell vaccination. The receptors derive from a human donor with glioblastoma.

The chain combines TRBV5-1 with TRBJ2-5; no firm D call. V was trimmed by 6 bases and J by 5 bases, leaving 17 bases between them. CDR1 SGHRS and CDR2 YFSETQ come from the germline V gene. This CDR3 has 14 amino acids. This CDR3 reads CASTLQAVEETQYF. CDR3 DNA sequence: TGCGCCAGCACCCTTCAGGCAGTCGAGGAGACCCAGTACTTC.

This clone was seen only a few times. The J gene is TRBJ2-1, the V gene TRBV6-1, with 7 bases that match TRBD2. V dropped 5 bases and J dropped 7; count of bases not matched to a gene: 8. CDR1 is MNHNS and CDR2 is SASEGT in the germline V gene. The CDR3 covers 14 residues. This CDR3 is CASSRAGVLNEQFF. The CDR3 DNA reads as TGTGCCAGCAGTCGGGCGGGGGTATTAAATGAGCAGTTCTTC.

This chain connects TRBV2 to TRBJ1-3; D gene uncertain. Germline CDR1 reads SNHLY; CDR2 reads FYNNEI. V lost 5 bases and J 6 bases, leaving 11 bases between the germline ends. This CDR3 spans 13 amino acids. The CDR3 is CASSRGLENTIYF. As DNA, the CDR3 is TGTGCCAGCAGTCGGGGTTTGGAAAACACCATATATTTT.

The genes are TRBV13 and TRBJ2-3; possible D gene TRBD1, 5 bases. Trimming left V 1 base short and J 1 base short, with 9 bases between. Germline V gene lookup returns CDR1 PRHDT and CDR2 FYEKMQ (reference sequence). The CDR3 extends over 15 amino acids. CDR3 bases: TGTGCCAGCAGCTTAGCGCAGGGTGGCACAGATACGCAGTATTTT. Its translation: CASSLAQGGTDTQYF.

Concerning this clone itself: One base separates it from a far larger clone, so it is likely a read error. Other DNA sequences of this sample code for an identical CDR3. The V and J genes are TRBV7-2 and TRBJ2-3; maybe TRBD2 (5 bases). The CDR3 spans 16 residues. V lost 5 bases and J lost 4, with 19 bases in between. Germline V gene data show CDR1 as SGHTA and CDR2 as FQGNSA. As DNA, the CDR3 is TGTGCCAGCAGCCTGAGGCAAGGAGGTCGCGCAGATACGCAGTATTTT. Residues: CASSLRQGGRADTQYF.

The V call is TRBV5-4, the J call TRBJ2-1; 9 positions match TRBD2. This CDR3 spans 17 amino acids. With V trimmed by 6 bases and J by 6 bases, 16 bases remained unmatched. In germline, CDR1 is SGHNT, CDR2 YYREEE (reference sequence). The CDR3 is CASIPRGGGGAANEQFF. The DNA of the CDR3 is TGTGCCAGCATCCCGCGGGGCGGCGGGGGGGCCGCCAATGAGCAGTTCTTC. Variable domain in full (rest from reference TRBV5-4 and TRBJ2-1): ETGVTQSPTHLIKTRGQQVTLRCSSQSGHNTVSWYQQALGQGPQFIFQYYREEENGRGNFPPRFSGLQFPNYSSELNVNALELDDSALYLCASIPRGGGGAANEQFFGPGTRLTVL.

The chain carries TRBV27 and TRBJ1-2, with D tentatively TRBD1 (5 bases). Germline V gene lookup returns CDR1 MNHEY and CDR2 SMNVEV (reference sequence). With 8 bases removed from V and 1 base from J, the gap between germline ends came to 17 bases. CDR3 length: 15 amino acids. The DNA for the CDR3 is TGTGCCAGCGCCAAGGTGGCAGGGATTAACTATGGCTACACCTTC. This sequence encodes CASAKVAGINYGYTF.

The chain joins TRBV10-2 to TRBJ2-2; 11 bases align to TRBD2. Germline V gives CDR1 WSHSY, CDR2 SAAADI. The CDR3 extends over 17 amino acids. Unmatched junction bases numbered 8, after V lost 2 bases and J lost 6 bases. DNA of the CDR3: TGCGCCAGCAGTGAGAAGCTAGGGACTAGCGGACCCGGGGAGCTGTTTTTT. This gives the protein CASSEKLGTSGPGELFF.

This clone showed up many times. The chain combines TRBV12-5 with TRBJ1-6; D gene ambiguous. CDR1 and CDR2 from the germline V gene are LGHNT and FRNRAP. The CDR3 is 13 residues long. V gave up 6 bases and J gave up 7 bases, with 10 bases separating them. CDR3 region: CASGSIQNSPLHF. Written as DNA, the CDR3 is TGTGCTAGTGGCTCAATACAAAATTCACCCCTCCACTTT.

This chain uses TRBV4-3 with TRBJ1-2; D perhaps matches TRBD1 (5 bases). The V gene lost 3 bases and the J gene lost 2 bases, with 10 bases spanning the gap. CDR1 LGHNA and CDR2 YSLEER come from the germline V gene. The CDR3 is 14 amino acids. CDR3 in DNA: TGCGCCAGCAGCCAGGCACAGGTCAACTATGGCTACACCTTC. It translates to CASSQAQVNYGYTF.

The rearrangement joins TRBV5-1 to TRBJ1-6; TRBD1 is a possible D gene (6 bases). The CDR3 is made up of 16 amino acids. The germline V gene has CDR1 SGHRS and CDR2 YFSETQ. Deletions cut 8 bases from V and 7 bases from J, with 22 bases between. In DNA form, the CDR3 reads TGCGCCAGTAGCCCAGGGGTTAACTACGGAAATTCACCCCTCCACTTT. Amino acids: CASSPGVNYGNSPLHF.

There are a few counts of this clone. V usage is TRBV20-1 and J usage is TRBJ1-2, with D unclear. V lost 3 bases and J 8 bases, leaving 10 bases between the germline ends. The CDR3 runs to 11 residues. Germline CDR1 reads DFQATT; CDR2 reads SNEGSKA (reference sequence). In DNA form, the CDR3 reads TGCAGTGCTAGGGTGTCACAAGGCTACACCTTC. Encoded protein: CSARVSQGYTF.

The rearrangement uses TRBV5-1 and TRBJ1-1; weak D call: TRBD1 (5 bases). The germline V gene encodes CDR1 SGHRS and CDR2 YFSETQ. CDR3 length: 16 residues. Trimming removed 0 bases from V and 5 bases from J, with 17 bases in between. The CDR3 sequence: CASSLAMGEGRTEAFF. The CDR3 DNA sequence: TGCGCCAGCAGCTTGGCTATGGGGGAGGGTCGGACTGAAGCTTTCTTT.

The V call is TRBV4-1, the J call TRBJ1-1, with D tentatively TRBD1 (6 bases). The V and J ends lost 4 bases and 3 bases respectively, with 18 bases between them. Germline-derived CDR1 and CDR2 are MGHRA and YSYEKL. There are 16 residues in the CDR3. The CDR3 reads CASSLQGRGTDTEAFF. In DNA, the CDR3 is TGCGCCAGCAGCCTGCAGGGGAGGGGGACCGACACTGAAGCTTTCTTT.

This chain uses TRBV19 with TRBJ2-1, with 11 nucleotides matching TRBD2. The germline V gene has CDR1 LNHDA and CDR2 SQIVND (reference sequence). The CDR3 extends over 16 amino acids. J gave up 9 bases and V 3 bases, and 10 bases lay outside the gene matches. The CDR3 coding sequence is TGTGCCAGTAGTATGGGCTTAGCGGGGGGGCCCAGTGAGCAGTTCTTC. Translated, it gives CASSMGLAGGPSEQFF. Using reference TRBV19 and TRBJ2-1 for the parts outside the CDR3, the full variable domain is DGGITQSPKYLFRKEGQNVTLSCEQNLNHDAMYWYRQDPGQGLRLIYYSQIVNDFQKGDIAEGYSVSREKKESFPLTVTSAQKNPTAFYLCASSMGLAGGPSEQFFGPGTRLTVL.

The genes are TRBV7-8 and TRBJ2-1, with 10 bases fitting TRBD2. V lost 2 bases, J lost 10 bases, and 11 bases stayed unmatched. The CDR3 sequence is 16 residues long. Germline CDR1 SGHVS, CDR2 FQNEAQ. CDR3 DNA sequence: TGTGCCAGCAGCTTACGGTGGCTAGCGGGGGCGTCGGAGCAGTTCTTC. Its protein product is CASSLRWLAGASEQFF.

This chain joins TRBV5-8 and TRBJ2-1, with TRBD1 as a possible D gene (6 bases). The germline gives CDR1 SGHTS, CDR2 YDEGEE. V was shortened by 6 bases and J by 0 bases, with 16 bases between the two germline ends. The CDR3 has 16 residues. This CDR3 is CASIRIAGASYNEQFF. CDR3 sequence (DNA): TGTGCCAGCATCAGAATCGCAGGGGCCTCCTACAATGAGCAGTTCTTC.